The next 8 T cell receptor beta chains were all read from a single sample in a study of blood T cell repertoires in COVID-19. Repertoires were generated with immunoSEQ multiplex PCR, while TCRdb's copy carries only in-frame clones and drops some. The sample shows hundreds of thousands of clones, 75% to 90% of them seen only once. The sequenced material came from PBMCs or T cells enriched from blood (not recorded which). The receptors shown here come from a man aged 30 to 45 who had recovered from COVID-19.

This chain connects TRBV4-1 to TRBJ2-7, with TRBD2 identical over 11 bases. V lost 4 bases and J lost 5; bases outside the gene matches: 7. CDR3 length equals 15 residues. Germline CDR1 reads MGHRA; CDR2 reads YSYEKL. CDR3 nucleotide sequence: TGCGCCAGCAGCCCGGGACTAGCGGTGAGCCACGAGCAGTACTTC. Residues: CASSPGLAVSHEQYF.

The chain recombines TRBV2 with TRBJ1-5, with D possibly TRBD1 on 6 matching bases. The germline V gene encodes CDR1 SNHLY and CDR2 FYNNEI. Deletions cut 8 bases from V and 0 bases from J, with 11 bases between. This CDR3 contains 14 residues. In DNA form, the CDR3 reads TGTGCCAGCGGGACATTCTATAGCAATCAGCCCCAGCATTTT. Translated: CASGTFYSNQPQHF.

The chain combines TRBV7-6 with TRBJ2-7; D might be TRBD1 (6 bases). The CDR3 extends over 15 amino acids. Germline assignment: CDR1 SGHVS and CDR2 FNYEAQ. V lost 8 bases to trimming and J lost 3 bases, with 20 bases between them. CDR3 amino acids: CASGQRRGTYYEQYF. Written as DNA, the CDR3 is TGTGCCAGCGGCCAAAGGCGAGGGACATACTACGAGCAGTACTTC.

The V and J genes are TRBV3-1 (or the pseudogene TRBV3-2) and TRBJ2-7; 10 positions match TRBD2. CDR3 length: 17 amino acids. Germline loops: CDR1 LGHDT, CDR2 YNNKEL (reference sequence). The ends lost 3 bases at V and 6 bases at J; junction bases unmatched: 14. The DNA of the CDR3 is TGTGCCAGCAGCCACGGCCTAGCGGGAGTCAAAGGTGGCGAGCAGTACTTC. Amino acid sequence: CASSHGLAGVKGGEQYF.

V usage is TRBV27 and J usage is TRBJ1-2; the D gene is possibly TRBD1 (6 bases). Trimming took 9 bases from V and 6 from J, leaving 8 bases between them. Germline CDR1 reads MNHEY; CDR2 reads SMNVEV (reference sequence). This CDR3 has 10 residues. The CDR3 DNA follows: TGTGCCAGGAAGGGGGATGGCTACACCTTC. Its translation: CARKGDGYTF.

The chain joins TRBV19 to TRBJ2-3; TRBD1 aligns across 8 bases. V lost 5 bases and J lost 4; bases outside the gene matches: 8. The CDR3 covers 15 residues. Germline lookup yields CDR1 LNHDA and CDR2 SQIVND (reference sequence). The CDR3 sequence is CASSFPGTGPDTQYF. CDR3 DNA sequence: TGTGCCAGTAGTTTCCCCGGGACAGGCCCAGATACGCAGTATTTT. Complete variable domain (other parts from reference TRBV19 and TRBJ2-3): DGGITQSPKYLFRKEGQNVTLSCEQNLNHDAMYWYRQDPGQGLRLIYYSQIVNDFQKGDIAEGYSVSREKKESFPLTVTSAQKNPTAFYLCASSFPGTGPDTQYFGPGTRLTVL.

This clone is a singleton in its sample. The rearrangement joins TRBV5-5 to TRBJ2-7; TRBD2 matches at 11 bases. The V and J ends lost 0 bases and 4 bases, in that order; junction bases with no gene match: 6. The CDR3 is made up of 16 amino acids. Germline lookup yields CDR1 SGHKS and CDR2 YYEKEE (reference sequence). DNA for the CDR3: TGTGCCAGCAGCTTGGGTTGGGGACTAGCGGAATACGAGCAGTACTTC. Its protein is CASSLGWGLAEYEQYF. Variable domain in full (rest from reference TRBV5-5 and TRBJ2-7): DAGVTQSPTHLIKTRGQQVTLRCSPISGHKSVSWYQQVLGQGPQFIFQYYEKEERGRGNFPDRFSARQFPNYSSELNVNALLLGDSALYLCASSLGWGLAEYEQYFGPGTRLTVT.

The V call is TRBV19, the J call TRBJ2-3; the D gene is possibly TRBD2 (6 bases). V was pared by 1 base and J by 2 bases, with 13 bases between. The V gene's germline CDR1 is LNHDA and CDR2 SQIVND (reference sequence). This CDR3 is built from 16 residues. The CDR3 DNA sequence: TGTGCCAGTAGTATAGTGGCGGGACGGATCACAGATACGCAGTATTTT. Translating it yields CASSIVAGRITDTQYF.